Shown below are 10 T cell receptor beta chains from a single sample sequenced in a study of blood T cells in healthy people across ages. Combining a sample-barcoded 5' primer with a J-beta primer mix, a second PCR ran for about 6 to 11 cycles. TCRdb re-analysed the 5' RACE reads in MiXCR, keeping a single row per CDR3 protein. Of about a million distinct CDR3 sequences listed, roughly two fifths are singletons. Sequencing was performed on blood. The receptor set was obtained from a man between 18 and 35 years old in good health.

The chain recombines TRBV27 with TRBJ1-2; 10 bases are shared with TRBD1. This CDR3 region has 18 residues. From germline, CDR1 is MNHEY and CDR2 SMNVEV (reference sequence). V was pared by 5 bases and J by 4 bases, with 16 bases of the junction left unmatched. The CDR3 region is CASSLTGTGVYVGYGYTF. CDR3 sequence (DNA): TGTGCCAGCAGTCTAACCGGGACAGGGGTATATGTCGGCTATGGCTACACCTTC.

The rearrangement uses TRBV20-1 and TRBJ1-1; D uncertain. With 4 bases removed from V and 5 bases from J, the gap between germline ends came to 14 bases. Germline-derived CDR1 and CDR2 are DFQATT and SNEGSKA (reference sequence). The CDR3 sequence is 13 residues long. DNA for the CDR3: TGCAGTGCTACTCCGGGTCCGACGACTGAAGCTTTCTTT. Amino acid sequence: CSATPGPTTEAFF.

With respect to this clonotype: A single base separates this from a much larger clone, so it may be a read error. V usage is TRBV12-3 or TRBV12-4 and J usage is TRBJ2-1; 8 bases align to TRBD1. J lost 8 bases, V lost 0 bases, and 9 bases had no gene match. The CDR3 runs to 16 residues. The chain's CDR3 is CASSLAGQGAYDEQFF. The CDR3 DNA reads as TGTGCCAGCAGTTTAGCCGGCCAGGGGGCTTACGATGAGCAGTTCTTC.

This chain uses TRBV12-3 or TRBV12-4 with TRBJ2-6; no reliable D call. V lost 2 bases, J lost 0 bases, and 17 bases lay in between. This CDR3 comprises 19 residues. The CDR3: CASSLRSRSLSSGANVLTF. The CDR3 DNA reads TGTGCCAGCAGTTTAAGGTCCAGGTCACTAAGCTCTGGGGCCAACGTCCTGACTTTC.

As concerns this clonotype: The junction departs from the called germline gene at one end, perhaps through a read error. This chain links TRBV6-5 with TRBJ1-5; D unclear. Germline loops: CDR1 MNHEY, CDR2 SVGAGI. This CDR3 is built from 14 residues. The CDR3 nucleotides are TGTGCCAGCAGTTACGGGAGGAGCAATCGGCCCCAGCATTTT. Its protein product is CASSYGRSNRPQHF.

The chain couples TRBV14 to TRBJ1-6; no reliable D call. V was pared by 5 bases and J by 0 bases, with 11 bases between. Germline V CDR1 and CDR2: SGHDN, FVKESK. CDR3 length: 16 residues. CDR3 nucleotides: TGTGCCAGCAGCGAGACCCAGAGCTCCTATAATTCACCCCTCCACTTT. It codes for CASSETQSSYNSPLHF.

For the CDR3, the DNA is TGTGCCACCCCCACCGAAATAAACACCGGGGAGCTGTTTTTT. Protein sequence: CATPTEINTGELFF. The V and J genes are TRBV6-6 and TRBJ2-2; D gene ambiguous. The germline gives CDR1 MNHNY, CDR2 SVGAGI (reference sequence). Between the trimmed V and J ends, which lost 10 bases and 2 bases, there was a span of 14 bases. The CDR3 is 14 residues long.

This rearrangement joins TRBV29-1 to TRBJ2-1; 8 bases are shared with TRBD1. This CDR3 is 15 amino acids long. Trimming removed 3 bases from V and 5 bases from J; junction bases left unmatched: 9. CDR1 is SQVTM, CDR2 ANQGSEA, per germline. As DNA, the CDR3 is TGCAGCGTTGAGGACAGGGAGGCGGTGAACAATGAGCAGTTCTTC. This codes for CSVEDREAVNNEQFF.

The rearrangement links TRBV11-2 to TRBJ1-4, with TRBD1 matching over 7 bases. The CDR3 covers 15 residues. Germline V gene sequence: CDR1 SGHAT, CDR2 FQNNGV. V shed 5 bases and J 8 bases; nucleotides not matched to a gene: 11. This CDR3 reads CASSTGTGQTEKLFF. CDR3 in DNA: TGTGCCAGCAGCACCGGTACGGGACAGACAGAAAAACTGTTTTTT.

This clonotype was recorded a few times. The CDR3 nucleotides read TGCAGTGCGAGGGGGTCGGCTAATGAAAAACTGTTTTTT. Protein: CSARGSANEKLFF. This chain joins TRBV20-1 and TRBJ1-4, with D maybe TRBD1 (6 bases). This CDR3 is built from 13 residues. Germline CDR1 DFQATT, CDR2 SNEGSKA (reference sequence). Trimming took 6 bases from V and 3 from J, leaving 11 bases between them.